This T cell receptor beta chain was sequenced for a study of blood T cell repertoires in COVID-19 (dated by TCRdb to 2018 to 2020). Describing the broader study: Samples from collaborators originated in the United States, Italy and Spain and spanned both the acute and convalescent phases of COVID-19. The repertoires were released in a freely available public database meant as a resource for research on the immune response to SARS-CoV-2. The sample metadata nearly always contained a de-identified subject ID, COVID-19 status, age in years and sex. Samples came from the ongoing ImmuneRACE study (first 160 participants) plus 1,254 subjects from 6 global collaborators. Deeply sampled blood TCRbeta repertoires from subjects exposed to, actively infected with, or recovered from COVID-19 were included in the dataset. Where available, HLA class I and class II types were obtained from metadata supplied by the sample provider rather than from assay-based typing. The material from the prospective study consisted of cDNA or gDNA derived from T cells, B-cell-depleted T cells, or PBMCs.

Counted from cysteine to phenylalanine, this CDR3 has 13 amino acids. Of all the DNA, just the CDR3 is kept, 39 bases in frame from base 1. CDR1 and CDR2 were assigned from the germline V gene as SGHAT and FQNNGV. The V end gives up 6 bases and the J end 7 bases, leaving 7 bases in the junction not matched to a gene. Concerning this clone itself: It lacks a known antigen. No qualities accompany the bases; no much larger clone lies one base away.

Paper-wide results and their limitations: Clinical and demographic metadata were provided uncurated, with the amount varying by source and participant.

Participants in the prospective study were enrolled through a virtual design, were aged about 18 to 90 years, and lived in some 24 United States geographic areas. Cohort assignment in the prospective study relied on participant-reported clinical history from a screening survey and a study questionnaire. ImmuneRACE Cohort 3 recovered participants were defined by two consecutive negative NP/OP PCR tests, healthcare professional clearance, or symptom resolution. Each participant in the prospective study had whole blood, serum and a nasopharyngeal or oropharyngeal swab collected by mobile phlebotomists. Over a 2-month period, participants in the prospective study had the option of providing additional blood draws and questionnaires. Before DNA extraction, blood samples from the prospective study were shipped at room temperature or frozen. TCRbeta CDR3 regions were amplified from genomic DNA by means of the immunoSEQ Assay, a bias-controlled multiplex PCR. Per the source publication's procedure: The number of nucleated cells in each sample was estimated from the amplification of reference gene primers within the assay. Sequence reads were collapsed and filtered to measure the absolute abundance of every unique TCRbeta CDR3 rearrangement. For each sample, productive Simpson clonality was calculated by taking the square root of Simpson's diversity index across productive rearrangements. In TCRdb, the immuneACCESS table is reduced to in-frame sequences with V and J assigned. These tables do not hold every clone; where another copy was compared, an unresolved V gene accounts for under half, and the others remain unexplained. The V and J calls and clone size come from that table; D and trimming were worked out from the DNA. For this sample the table gives 350,000 to 450,000 clones, of which around 86% were detected only once. The leading ten clones occupy less than 6% of the sample.

This clonotype was obtained from a woman aged 50 to 65 who had recovered from COVID-19. The chain uses TRBV11-2 and TRBJ1-2, with 8 bases aligning to TRBD1. Sample: PBMCs or T cells enriched from blood (not recorded which). The encoded CDR3 is CASRGGQAFGYTF. DNA sequence: TGTGCCAGCAGGGGGGGACAGGCGTTTGGCTACACCTTC.